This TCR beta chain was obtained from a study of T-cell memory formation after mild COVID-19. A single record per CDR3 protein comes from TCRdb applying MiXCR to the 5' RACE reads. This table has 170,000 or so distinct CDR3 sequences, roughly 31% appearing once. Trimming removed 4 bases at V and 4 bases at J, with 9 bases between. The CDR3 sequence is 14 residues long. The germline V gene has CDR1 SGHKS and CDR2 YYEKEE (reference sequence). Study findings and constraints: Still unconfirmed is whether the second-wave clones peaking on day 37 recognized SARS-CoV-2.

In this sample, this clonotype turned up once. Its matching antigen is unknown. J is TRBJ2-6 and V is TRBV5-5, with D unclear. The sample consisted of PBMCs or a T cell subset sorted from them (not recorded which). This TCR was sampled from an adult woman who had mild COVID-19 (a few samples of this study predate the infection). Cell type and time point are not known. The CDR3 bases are TGTGCCAGCAGCCCCCTAGGGGGGGCCAACGTCCTGACTTTC. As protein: CASSPLGGANVLTF.